Listed here are 21 T cell receptor beta chains from one sample, sequenced in a study of pediatric ulcerative colitis (dated by TCRdb to 2018 to 2020). Library preparation used the immunoSEQ multiplex PCR assay. The clones in this table, taken by TCRdb from immuneACCESS, are in-frame only. Not every clone is retained; where verified, under half of the shortfall comes from an unresolved V gene, and the cause of the rest is unknown. Counted in this sample were around 64,000 clones; 77% of them appeared once. Of the sample, around 5% falls within the top ten clones. The sequenced sample consisted of blood. The receptors shown here come from a boy between 10 and 17 years old with moderate ulcerative colitis.

CDR3: CASSLDRGNTEAFF. Written as DNA, the CDR3 is TGCGCCAGCAGCCTGGACAGGGGAAACACTGAAGCTTTCTTT. The V gene is TRBV5-1, the J gene TRBJ1-1, with 9 bases identical to TRBD1. V was pared by 4 bases and J by 2 bases, with 3 bases of the junction left unmatched. The CDR3 contains 14 residues. Germline-derived CDR1 and CDR2 are SGHRS and YFSETQ.

The CDR3 nucleotides read TGTGCCTGGAGTGTACCAAGGGGCACCTTC. This sequence encodes CAWSVPRGTF. The chain combines TRBV30 with TRBJ1-2; a weak D match, TRBD1 (5 bases). The CDR3 sequence is 10 residues long. V lost 0 bases and J lost 13, with 9 bases in between. In germline, CDR1 is GTSNPN, CDR2 SVGIG (reference sequence).

V is TRBV27 and J is TRBJ2-1, with a weak D call TRBD2 (5 bases). The ends were cut back, 6 bases at V and 5 bases at J, with 14 bases in the middle. This CDR3 spans 14 amino acids. The germline gives CDR1 MNHEY, CDR2 SMNVEV (reference sequence). CDR3 sequence: CASRLGSENNEQFF. The CDR3 DNA is TGTGCCAGCAGGTTAGGTAGCGAGAACAATGAGCAGTTCTTC.

This chain links TRBV5-1 with TRBJ1-3; D is unclear. The CDR3 loop spans 13 amino acids. Per the germline V gene, CDR1 is SGHRS and CDR2 is YFSETQ. Trimming cost V 1 base and J 4 bases, with 6 bases left between them. CDR3 region: CASSLMGGNTIYF. The CDR3 nucleotides are TGCGCCAGCAGCTTGATGGGGGGAAACACCATATATTTT.

The chain is built from TRBV9 and TRBJ2-6, with 8 positions matching TRBD1. V gave up 4 bases and J gave up 0 bases; unmatched junction bases: 9. The CDR3 has 18 amino acids. Germline values: CDR1 SGDLS, CDR2 YYNGEE. The CDR3 protein is CASSFTGGSSSGANVLTF. CDR3 coding DNA: TGTGCCAGCAGCTTTACAGGGGGTTCAAGCTCTGGGGCCAACGTCCTGACTTTC.

The rearrangement links TRBV14 to TRBJ2-7, with TRBD1 matching over 7 bases. V lost 4 bases and J lost 2; bases outside the gene matches: 11. From germline, CDR1 is SGHDN and CDR2 FVKESK. The CDR3 sequence is 16 residues long. CDR3 protein: CASSPRGQTYPYEQYF. In nucleotides, the CDR3 is TGTGCCAGCAGCCCGAGGGGGCAGACATACCCCTACGAGCAGTACTTC.

The V and J genes are TRBV9 and TRBJ2-1; D gene ambiguous. CDR3 length: 12 residues. From germline, CDR1 is SGDLS and CDR2 YYNGEE. V gave up 0 bases and J gave up 15 bases, with 13 bases separating them. CDR3 DNA sequence: TGTGCCAGCAGCGTAGATACTAACCCTCTGTTCTTC. It codes for CASSVDTNPLFF.

CDR3 sequence: CASSLAGPYEQYF. As DNA, the CDR3 is TGTGCCAGCAGCTTAGCCGGGCCCTACGAGCAGTACTTC. The V call is TRBV7-7, the J call TRBJ2-7; D remains unclear. Germline V CDR1 and CDR2: SSHAT, FNYEAQ (reference sequence). The V end was cut by 0 bases, the J end by 2 bases, with 5 bases between. The CDR3 extends over 13 amino acids. Full variable domain (rest looked up from reference TRBV7-7 and TRBJ2-7): GAGVSQSPRYKVTKRGQDVTLRCDPISSHATLYWYQQALGQGPEFLTYFNYEAQPDKSGLPSDRFSAERPEGSISTLTIQRTEQRDSAMYRCASSLAGPYEQYFGPGTRLTVT.

V usage is TRBV11-3 and J usage is TRBJ2-1, with TRBD2 identical over 7 bases. CDR3 length equals 15 residues. Germline lookup yields CDR1 SGHNT and CDR2 YENEEA. After removal of 1 base from V and 5 bases from J, the junction contained 5 bases not matched to a gene. CDR3 sequence reads: CASSLGLADNNEQFF. CDR3 nucleotides: TGTGCCAGCAGCTTAGGTCTAGCGGACAACAATGAGCAGTTCTTC.

This clone is judged medium-sized. The chain's CDR3 is CASSLEPGQGDGYTF. The CDR3, as DNA: TGTGCCAGCAGCTTGGAGCCGGGACAGGGGGATGGCTACACCTTC. V usage is TRBV5-6 and J usage is TRBJ1-2, with 11 bases that match TRBD1. Germline V lookup: CDR1 SGHDT, CDR2 YYEEEE. This CDR3 contains 15 residues. The V segment lost 0 bases and the J segment 6 bases; nucleotides outside the gene matches: 4.

This sequence joins TRBV30 and TRBJ1-3, with TRBD1 matching over 10 bases. Looked up from germline, CDR1 is GTSNPN and CDR2 is SVGIG (reference sequence). This CDR3 spans 15 amino acids. With 3 bases clipped from V and 2 bases from J, the junction kept 4 bases outside the gene matches. This CDR3 reads CAWRGDRGPGNTIYF. The DNA for the CDR3 is TGTGCCTGGAGGGGGGACAGGGGCCCTGGAAACACCATATATTTT.

This chain joins TRBV13 and TRBJ2-7, with 7 bases identical to TRBD1. The CDR3 spans 15 residues. Germline V gene data show CDR1 as PRHDT and CDR2 as FYEKMQ (reference sequence). V was pared by 2 bases and J by 2 bases, with 6 bases of the junction left unmatched. The CDR3 coding sequence is TGTGCCAGCAGCTTACGGGCAGGGGGTACCTACGAGCAGTACTTC. Its protein product is CASSLRAGGTYEQYF.

The CDR3 DNA reads as TGTGCTGGCGACGGCTTTCCTGGCGAGCAGTACTTC. Translated: CAGDGFPGEQYF. The chain recombines TRBV30 with TRBJ2-5; D gene uncertain. The J call could be wrong; TRBJ2-7 is a better fit for the DNA end. Germline V gives CDR1 GTSNPN, CDR2 SVGIG (reference sequence). This CDR3 region has 12 residues.

The rearrangement joins TRBV30 to TRBJ1-1; D not certain. The CDR3 totals 12 residues. From germline, CDR1 is GTSNPN and CDR2 SVGIG (reference sequence). Trimming removed 4 bases from V and 6 bases from J, with 12 bases in between. The CDR3 sequence: CAWTGPDPEAFF. The CDR3 DNA is TGTGCCTGGACCGGGCCTGACCCTGAAGCTTTCTTT.

The table lists this clone with a few counts. The gene calls are TRBV7-9 and TRBJ1-1; no clear D gene. Germline loops: CDR1 SEHNR, CDR2 FQNEAQ (reference sequence). V was trimmed by 3 bases and J by 3 bases, leaving 8 bases between them. CDR3 size: 13 residues. As DNA, the CDR3 is TGTGCCAGCAGCTTGGGAACACACACTGAAGCTTTCTTT. Amino acid sequence: CASSLGTHTEAFF.

J is TRBJ1-6 and V is TRBV6-1; TRBD1 matches 7 bases. V lost 4 bases and J lost 13; bases outside the gene matches: 10. In germline, CDR1 is MNHNS, CDR2 SASEGT. CDR3 size: 14 residues. The CDR3 bases are TGTGCCAGCAGTGTTAGACAGGGTCTTTCGCCCCTCCACTTT. Amino acids: CASSVRQGLSPLHF.

This clone has a handful of counts. The chain joins TRBV21-1 to TRBJ1-3. TRBV21-1 is termed a pseudogene. The CDR3 spans 16 residues. CDR3 coding DNA: TGTGCCAGCAGCTTCTGGACGGACGGTCCGCGGAACACCATATATTTT. It codes for CASSFWTDGPRNTIYF.

CDR3 sequence (DNA): TGTGCCAGTAGACTAGCGGGGGGGCCCGAGACGCAGTATTTT. This sequence encodes CASRLAGGPETQYF. This rearrangement joins TRBV19 to TRBJ2-3, with 13 bases that match TRBD2. Per the germline V gene, CDR1 is LNHDA and CDR2 is SQIVND (reference sequence). V shed 6 bases, J shed 9 bases, and the junction held 6 bases outside the gene matches. CDR3 length: 14 residues. The full variable domain, its missing parts supplied by reference TRBV19 and TRBJ2-3, is DGGITQSPKYLFRKEGQNVTLSCEQNLNHDAMYWYRQDPGQGLRLIYYSQIVNDFQKGDIAEGYSVSREKKESFPLTVTSAQKNPTAFYLCASRLAGGPETQYFGPGTRLTVL.

CDR3 DNA: TGTGCCAGCAGAGGACAGGGAGCTAACTATGGCTACACCTTC. Its translation: CASRGQGANYGYTF. This chain connects TRBV19 to TRBJ1-2; the match to TRBD1 covers 8 bases. Germline V gene sequence: CDR1 LNHDA, CDR2 SQIVND (reference sequence). The junction had 6 bases not matched to a gene; V was cut back by 9 bases and J by 0 bases. The CDR3 runs to 14 residues. Variable domain in full (rest from reference TRBV19 and TRBJ1-2): DGGITQSPKYLFRKEGQNVTLSCEQNLNHDAMYWYRQDPGQGLRLIYYSQIVNDFQKGDIAEGYSVSREKKESFPLTVTSAQKNPTAFYLCASRGQGANYGYTFGSGTRLTVV.

The V call is TRBV4-2, the J call TRBJ2-4; D is perhaps TRBD1 or TRBD2 (5 bases each). The ends were cut back, 0 bases at V and 0 bases at J, with 18 bases in the middle. This CDR3 comprises 19 residues. Germline-derived CDR1 and CDR2 are LGHNA and YNFKEQ. The CDR3 sequence: CASSQDGTDQILAKNIQYF. The CDR3 DNA is TGTGCCAGCAGCCAAGATGGGACCGACCAGATTTTAGCCAAAAACATTCAGTACTTC.

The V call is TRBV9, the J call TRBJ2-2; 8 nucleotides agree with TRBD1. This CDR3 spans 16 amino acids. From germline, CDR1 is SGDLS and CDR2 YYNGEE. The V gene end was trimmed by 2 bases and the J gene end by 6 bases; junction bases not matched to a gene: 9. CDR3 loop: CASSVGQGAFAGELFF. CDR3 bases: TGTGCCAGCAGCGTCGGGCAGGGGGCGTTCGCCGGGGAGCTGTTTTTT.